These 23 T cell receptor beta chains came from one sample sequenced in a study of blood T cell repertoires in COVID-19. Profiled with immunoSEQ multiplex PCR; TCRdb holds only in-frame clones, not every one. The sample carries tens of thousands of clones, about nine tenths recorded once. Sample: peripheral blood. These receptors all come from a woman of 80 years or more with active or convalescent COVID-19.

This sequence joins TRBV5-4 and TRBJ1-6, with unresolved D. The V end lost 9 bases, the J end lost 0 bases, and 16 bases lay between the germline ends. The CDR3 consists of 16 residues. Germline CDR1 is SGHNT and CDR2 is YYREEE (reference sequence). The CDR3 here is CAIRRAGSSYNSPLHF. Written as DNA, the CDR3 is TGTGCCATCCGTCGGGCGGGGAGCTCCTATAATTCACCCCTCCACTTT.

V usage is TRBV19 and J usage is TRBJ1-3, with D unresolved. In germline, CDR1 is LNHDA, CDR2 SQIVND (reference sequence). The CDR3 consists of 16 residues. The ends were cut back, 3 bases at V and 0 bases at J, with 12 bases in the middle. The CDR3 sequence: CASSMKGAGSGNTIYF. The CDR3 DNA reads TGTGCCAGTAGTATGAAGGGAGCCGGCTCTGGAAACACCATATATTTT.

The J gene is TRBJ1-2, the V gene TRBV7-2; possibly TRBD1 for D (5 bases). The CDR3 is 15 amino acids. Per the germline V gene, CDR1 is SGHTA and CDR2 is FQGNSA. With 5 bases removed from V and 1 base from J, the gap between germline ends came to 14 bases. The chain's CDR3 is CASSPEKGNNYGYTF. CDR3 nucleotide sequence: TGTGCCAGCAGCCCGGAAAAGGGGAATAACTATGGCTACACCTTC.

The V gene is TRBV28, the J gene TRBJ1-1, with TRBD1 identical over 7 bases. The CDR3 spans 15 residues. V lost 5 bases, J lost 3 bases, and 9 bases stayed unmatched. Germline lookup yields CDR1 MDHEN and CDR2 SYDVKM. This chain's CDR3 is CASSLPLRGHTEAFF. The CDR3 nucleotides are TGTGCCAGCAGTCTGCCTTTGAGGGGGCACACTGAAGCTTTCTTT. Together with reference TRBV28 and TRBJ1-1, the CDR3 gives the full variable domain: DVKVTQSSRYLVKRTGEKVFLECVQDMDHENMFWYRQDPGLGLRLIYFSYDVKMKEKGDIPEGYSVSREKKERFSLILESASTNQTSMYLCASSLPLRGHTEAFFGQGTRLTVV.

The V call is TRBV9, the J call TRBJ2-5; D may be TRBD1 (6 bases). The CDR3 is 13 amino acids. Per germline, CDR1 SGDLS and CDR2 YYNGEE. Trimming shortened V by 5 bases and J by 5 bases, and 13 bases separated the two germline ends. CDR3: CASSTGFGETQYF. The CDR3 nucleotides read TGTGCCAGCAGTACAGGGTTCGGGGAGACCCAGTACTTC.

The chain employs TRBV6-5 and TRBJ1-1; 7 positions agree with TRBD1. From germline, CDR1 is MNHEY and CDR2 SVGAGI. The CDR3 contains 13 residues. After removal of 8 bases from V and 5 bases from J, the junction contained 8 bases not matched to a gene. CDR3 sequence reads: CASLRQGGTEAFF. In DNA form, the CDR3 reads TGTGCCAGCCTTCGACAGGGTGGGACTGAAGCTTTCTTT.

The V call is TRBV5-6, the J call TRBJ1-2; 8 nucleotides agree with TRBD1. V lost 2 bases, J lost 8 bases, and 11 bases stayed unmatched. The CDR3 has 15 amino acids. CDR1 SGHDT and CDR2 YYEEEE come from the germline V gene. CDR3 in amino acids: CASSLRDRPEGGYTF. In DNA form, the CDR3 reads TGTGCCAGCAGCTTAAGGGACAGGCCCGAGGGAGGCTACACCTTC.

The rearrangement links TRBV11-2 to TRBJ2-2, with 7 bases lining up with TRBD2. Looked up from germline, CDR1 is SGHAT and CDR2 is FQNNGV. This CDR3 comprises 16 residues. Unmatched junction bases numbered 7, after V lost 1 base and J lost 5 bases. CDR3 protein: CASSLAGRGRTGELFF. The CDR3 bases are TGTGCCAGCAGCTTAGCCGGGCGGGGGAGAACCGGGGAGCTGTTTTTT.

The chain recombines TRBV7-8 with TRBJ1-1; D is uncertain. The V gene lost 5 bases and the J gene lost 3 bases, with 10 bases spanning the gap. The CDR3 sequence is 13 residues long. Germline V gene data show CDR1 as SGHVS and CDR2 as FQNEAQ. The CDR3 here is CASSRRRDTEAFF. The DNA of the CDR3 is TGTGCCAGCAGCCGAAGACGGGACACTGAAGCTTTCTTT.

This sequence joins TRBV27 and TRBJ1-5, with D tentatively TRBD1 (6 bases). V lost 7 bases and J lost 0, with 22 bases in between. Germline V gene lookup returns CDR1 MNHEY and CDR2 SMNVEV (reference sequence). The CDR3 runs to 18 residues. The CDR3 here is CASTTRWGPRYSNQPQHF. CDR3 nucleotide sequence: TGTGCCAGCACCACCCGGTGGGGGCCTCGGTATAGCAATCAGCCCCAGCATTTT.

This clone was observed once. The chain couples TRBV4-1 to TRBJ2-7; no clear D gene. Germline CDR1 is MGHRA and CDR2 is YSYEKL. V was cut by 2 bases and J by 0 bases, with 17 bases left in between. The CDR3 consists of 17 residues. CDR3 region: CASSQLYTERSSYEQYF. The CDR3 DNA sequence: TGCGCCAGCAGCCAATTATATACAGAGAGAAGCTCCTACGAGCAGTACTTC.

The rearrangement uses TRBV28 and TRBJ2-7; 7 nucleotides align to TRBD2. Germline CDR1 is MDHEN and CDR2 is SYDVKM. This CDR3 contains 16 residues. Trimming cost V 5 bases and J 2 bases; bases outside gene matches: 12. For the CDR3, the DNA is TGTGCCAGCAGTCACTCCGGGACTACAATCACCTACGAGCAGTACTTC. This encodes CASSHSGTTITYEQYF.

The chain employs TRBV5-1 and TRBJ1-1; TRBD1 agrees at 10 bases. The CDR3 is made up of 16 amino acids. The V gene's germline CDR1 is SGHRS and CDR2 YFSETQ. V gave up 0 bases and J gave up 0 bases; unmatched junction bases: 2. The CDR3 sequence: CASSLVTGGMNTEAFF. Here the CDR3 DNA reads TGCGCCAGCAGCTTGGTGACAGGGGGCATGAACACTGAAGCTTTCTTT.

The CDR3 reads CASSIQGWGLFF. In nucleotides, the CDR3 is TGTGCCAGCAGTATACAGGGATGGGGACTGTTTTTT. The chain employs TRBV12-3 or TRBV12-4 and TRBJ1-4, with D possibly matching TRBD1 (6 bases). V lost 5 bases to trimming and J lost 13 bases, with 14 bases between them. The CDR3 is 12 residues long.

J is TRBJ2-2 and V is TRBV19; D unclear. This CDR3 comprises 12 residues. V was clipped by 4 bases and J by 7 bases, with 7 bases between them. In germline, CDR1 is LNHDA, CDR2 SQIVND (reference sequence). This CDR3 reads CASSTGLGELFF. DNA of the CDR3: TGTGCCAGTAGTACAGGTCTCGGGGAGCTGTTTTTT.

This chain connects TRBV5-4 to TRBJ1-2; a possible D gene is TRBD1 (5 bases). Deletions cut 2 bases from V and 1 base from J, with 9 bases between. Germline V gives CDR1 SGHNT, CDR2 YYREEE (reference sequence). CDR3 size: 14 residues. CDR3 nucleotide sequence: TGTGCCAGCAGCTTCGACAGCCTTAACTATGGCTACACCTTC. This sequence encodes CASSFDSLNYGYTF.

This clone was counted a few times. The V call is TRBV4-1, the J call TRBJ2-3; a possible D gene is TRBD1 (6 bases). Per the germline V gene, CDR1 is MGHRA and CDR2 is YSYEKL. The ends were cut back, 4 bases at V and 1 base at J, with 18 bases in the middle. This CDR3 is built from 17 residues. In DNA form, the CDR3 reads TGCGCCAGCAGCCCCTACGCTGGGGGCCGCGGCACAGATACGCAGTATTTT. This translates into CASSPYAGGRGTDTQYF.

The chain is built from TRBV28 and TRBJ1-5; tentatively, D is TRBD1 (6 bases). V lost 3 bases, J lost 4 bases, and 19 bases lay in between. This CDR3 is 17 amino acids long. From germline, CDR1 is MDHEN and CDR2 SYDVKM. The CDR3: CASSFRYGGASNQPQHF. In DNA, the CDR3 is TGTGCCAGCAGTTTTAGATATGGGGGGGCGAGTAATCAGCCCCAGCATTTT.

The V and J genes are TRBV7-2 and TRBJ1-1, with D maybe TRBD1 (5 bases). The germline gives CDR1 SGHTA, CDR2 FQGNSA. The CDR3 sequence is 14 residues long. V dropped 1 base and J dropped 6 bases, with 12 bases sitting between them. The CDR3 DNA is TGTGCCAGCAGCTTAGATCAGGGCCTTCCTGAAGCTTTCTTT. Its translation is CASSLDQGLPEAFF.

The J gene is TRBJ1-3, the V gene TRBV7-9, with 8 bases identical to TRBD1. This CDR3 comprises 15 residues. Germline assignment: CDR1 SEHNR and CDR2 FQNEAQ (reference sequence). V lost 5 bases, J lost 4 bases, and 7 bases stayed unmatched. The CDR3 DNA reads TGTGCCAGCAGCATATGGACAGGGACGGGAAACACCATATATTTT. It is translated as CASSIWTGTGNTIYF. Filled out from reference TRBV7-9 and TRBJ1-3, the complete variable domain reads DTGVSQNPRHKITKRGQNVTFRCDPISEHNRLYWYRQTLGQGPEFLTYFQNEAQLEKSRLLSDRFSAERPKGSFSTLEIQRTEQGDSAMYLCASSIWTGTGNTIYFGEGSWLTVV.

The chain couples TRBV9 to TRBJ1-2; TRBD1 is a possible D gene (6 bases). The germline CDR1 and CDR2 sequences are SGDLS and YYNGEE. V gave up 6 bases and J gave up 6 bases, with 18 bases separating them. The CDR3 has 14 amino acids. CDR3 nucleotides: TGTGCCAGCACCTCGAAACAACAGGGAGATGGCTACACCTTC. Translating gives CASTSKQQGDGYTF.

The rearrangement joins TRBV10-3 to TRBJ1-1; TRBD1 matches at 10 bases. Trimming cost V 6 bases and J 10 bases; bases outside gene matches: 14. This CDR3 comprises 15 residues. Per the germline V gene, CDR1 is ENHRY and CDR2 is SYGVKD. CDR3 in DNA: TGTGCCATCAGCCGATTAGGGACAGGGGAGACGGGAGCTTTCTTT. Amino acids: CAISRLGTGETGAFF.

The chain uses TRBV9 and TRBJ1-1; no reliable D call. This CDR3 is 17 amino acids long. V was trimmed by 3 bases and J by 0 bases, leaving 18 bases between them. Germline V gives CDR1 SGDLS, CDR2 YYNGEE. The DNA of the CDR3 is TGTGCCAGCAGCGCCGGGGAAGGGCTTTTAATGAACACTGAAGCTTTCTTT. This sequence encodes CASSAGEGLLMNTEAFF.